These T cell receptor beta chains were read from a single sample in a study of cytomegalovirus exposure and HLA in healthy donors. Clones were read by immunoSEQ multiplex PCR, and TCRdb kept only the in-frame ones, dropping some. This sample carries more than 85,000 clones, around a tenth of them seen once, and the ten largest clones take roughly 4.7%. Sequenced material: PBMCs. Source of these receptors: a man in his fifties or sixties in good health and CMV-seropositive. The CDR3 runs from the conserved cysteine through the conserved F or W. The D gene is left open where the match is weak. Expanded clones are given a class, and other clones once, few, many or no size at all.

length	V	size	J	D	DNA	CDR3
16	TRBV27	NA	TRBJ1-4	NA	TGTGCCAGCAGATCCCTTGAGCGGTACCCGGGAGAAAAACTGTTTTTT	CASRSLERYPGEKLFF
14	TRBV7-2	NA	TRBJ1-1	NA	TGTGCCAGCAGCTTAGGGCAGGCGAACACTGAAGCTTTCTTT	CASSLGQANTEAFF
11	TRBV5-6	NA	TRBJ2-1	NA	TGTGCCAGCAGCCTATACAATGAGCAGTTCTTC	CASSLYNEQFF
14	TRBV27	few	TRBJ1-4	NA	TGTGCCAGCAGTTCGCTAGTAACTAATGAAAAACTGTTTTTT	CASSSLVTNEKLFF
16	TRBV11-3	NA	TRBJ2-1	TRBD1	TGTGCCAGCAGCTTAAGGACAGGGGGGATTAGCAATGAGCAGTTCTTC	CASSLRTGGISNEQFF
14	TRBV4-1	NA	TRBJ2-7	TRBD2	TGCGCCAGCAGCCAATCTAGCGGTCCCTACGAGCAGTACTTC	CASSQSSGPYEQYF
14	TRBV6-5	NA	TRBJ1-1	NA	TGTGCCAGCAGTTTTCTGGGGGGAAACACTGAAGCTTTCTTT	CASSFLGGNTEAFF
11	TRBV5-1	NA	TRBJ2-7	NA	TGCGCCAGCAGATCGGGCTACGAGCAGTACTTC	CASRSGYEQYF
13	TRBV19	few	TRBJ1-2	NA	TGTGCCACGACGTCCGGGGTAACTTATGGCTACACCTTC	CATTSGVTYGYTF
18	TRBV27	NA	TRBJ2-1	NA	TGTGCCAGCAGCACGCCTCCGGGAGCCCCTTCAATATACAATGAGCAGTTCTTC	CASSTPPGAPSIYNEQFF
13	TRBV10-3	few	TRBJ2-2	TRBD2	TGTGCCATCACCGGGACTAGCGCCGGGGAGCTGTTTTTT	CAITGTSAGELFF
17	TRBV19	few	TRBJ1-5	NA	TGTGCCAGTAGTATAACGGGGTCACGGCTTAGCAATCAGCCCCAGCATTTT	CASSITGSRLSNQPQHF
13	TRBV4-1	NA	TRBJ1-6	TRBD1	TGCGCCAGAAGGACAGGGGAGGGTTCACCCCTCAACTTT	CARRTGEGSPLNF
14	TRBV5-6	many	TRBJ1-1	NA	TGTGCCAGCAGCTCAGGCTGGGGGGACACTGAAGCTTTCTTT	CASSSGWGDTEAFF
14	TRBV6-6	NA	TRBJ1-1	NA	TGTGCCAGCAGTTGGACAATCGGGTATACTGAAGCTTTCTTT	CASSWTIGYTEAFF
16	TRBV6-5	few	TRBJ2-1	NA	TGTGCCAGCAGTTACGCTGGGGGCCTCTCCTACAATGAGCAGTTCTTC	CASSYAGGLSYNEQFF
14	TRBV7-9	few	TRBJ2-5	NA	TGTGCCAGCAGCTTAGGAGCAGGGCGGGAGACCCAGTACTTC	CASSLGAGRETQYF
15	TRBV7-3	NA	TRBJ1-3	NA	TGTGCCAGCAGCTCCACGCACAGCTCTGGAAACACCATATATTTT	CASSSTHSSGNTIYF
14	TRBV27	few	TRBJ1-1	TRBD1	TGTGCCAGCAGTCCCGGGACAGCGAACACTGAAGCTTTCTTT	CASSPGTANTEAFF
11	TRBV29-1	few	TRBJ2-5	NA	TGCAGCGTTGGTTTCCGGGAGACCCAGTACTTC	CSVGFRETQYF